Listed here are 32 T cell receptor beta chains from one sample, sequenced in a study of graft-versus-host responses after intestinal transplantation. Measured with immunoSEQ multiplex PCR; TCRdb has only the in-frame clones, and not every one. Found here are roughly 99,000 clones, around 92% of them singletons; the top ten hold about 0.07%. For these receptors, no antigen is known. The source was unstimulated CD8+ T cells sorted from spleen or lymph node cells, collected before transplant. The source of these receptors is a human donor who was the organ donor for an intestinal transplant.

The V gene is TRBV27, the J gene TRBJ2-1; TRBD2 aligns across 10 bases. V lost 6 bases to trimming and J lost 5 bases; unmatched junction nucleotides: 10. The CDR3 loop spans 16 amino acids. CDR1 MNHEY and CDR2 SMNVEV come from the germline V gene (reference sequence). The CDR3 region is CASSAPKREGDNEQFF. The CDR3 bases are TGTGCCAGCAGCGCCCCAAAGCGGGAGGGGGACAATGAGCAGTTCTTC.

This clone has only one observation. A read error may produce the germline difference seen at one junction end. The V and J genes are TRBV29-1 and TRBJ2-1; 7 bases line up with TRBD2. This CDR3 is 14 amino acids long. The germline V gene has CDR1 SQVTM and CDR2 ANQGSEA. CDR3 amino acids: CSVDWAGDYNEQLF. The CDR3 DNA reads as TGCAGCGTTGATTGGGCGGGGGACTACAATGAGCAGCTCTTC.

The rearrangement joins TRBV5-6 to TRBJ2-3, with TRBD1 matching over 7 bases. This CDR3 is 15 amino acids long. Trimming took 4 bases from V and 0 from J; bases not matched to a gene: 5. CDR1 and CDR2 (germline): SGHDT, YYEEEE. The CDR3 region has the DNA TGTGCCAGCAGCCTAGGGACAGTCAGCACAGATACGCAGTATTTT. It encodes CASSLGTVSTDTQYF.

This sequence joins TRBV30 and TRBJ1-1, with no clear D. The CDR3 sequence is 13 residues long. The germline V gene encodes CDR1 GTSNPN and CDR2 SVGIG (reference sequence). Trimming left V 2 bases short and J 5 bases short, with 12 bases between. The CDR3 is CAWSSGVETEAFF. CDR3 coding DNA: TGTGCCTGGAGTTCAGGTGTTGAGACTGAAGCTTTCTTT.

V is TRBV11-3 and J is TRBJ2-3; D is perhaps TRBD2 (5 bases). Trimming removed 0 bases from V and 4 bases from J, with 11 bases in between. The CDR3 is made up of 15 amino acids. Germline CDR1 reads SGHNT; CDR2 reads YENEEA. For the CDR3, the DNA is TGTGCCAGCAGCTTAGATCCCCAGGAGGCAGATACGCAGTATTTT. Protein product: CASSLDPQEADTQYF.

This sequence joins TRBV5-1 and TRBJ2-7; TRBD1 matches 7 bases. From germline, CDR1 is SGHRS and CDR2 YFSETQ. The ends lost 0 bases at V and 2 bases at J; junction bases unmatched: 8. The CDR3 totals 16 residues. In DNA form, the CDR3 reads TGCGCCAGCAGCTTGGGAGGGGGACAGAAAACCTACGAGCAGTACTTC. Amino acids: CASSLGGGQKTYEQYF.

As DNA, the CDR3 is TGTGCCAGCAGACTTACAGGGATCCACGAGCAGTACTTC. This translates into CASRLTGIHEQYF. The chain recombines TRBV6-5 with TRBJ2-7, with D perhaps TRBD1 (6 bases). Trimming took 6 bases from V and 5 from J, leaving 14 bases between them. CDR3 length equals 13 residues. Germline V gene sequence: CDR1 MNHEY, CDR2 SVGAGI.

This clone is a singleton in its sample. The V and J genes are TRBV11-1 and TRBJ1-2; D uncertain. The V and J ends lost 2 bases and 2 bases respectively, with 9 bases between them. CDR3 length: 14 amino acids. Germline loops: CDR1 SGHAT, CDR2 FQDESV (reference sequence). CDR3 DNA sequence: TGTGCCAGCAGCTTATCTACGGGGAACTATGGCTACACCTTC. Protein: CASSLSTGNYGYTF.

The chain uses TRBV4-1 and TRBJ1-2; 9 bases fit TRBD1. With V trimmed by 8 bases and J by 2 bases, 9 bases remained unmatched. CDR1 is MGHRA and CDR2 is YSYEKL in the germline V gene. The CDR3 loop spans 15 amino acids. The CDR3: CASRQPGQGNYGYTF. The CDR3 DNA reads TGCGCCAGCCGTCAACCGGGACAGGGAAACTATGGCTACACCTTC.

V is TRBV6-1 and J is TRBJ1-2; D unresolved. The V gene's germline CDR1 is MNHNS and CDR2 SASEGT. Trimming removed 8 bases from V and 5 bases from J, with 6 bases in between. This CDR3 comprises 10 residues. Here the CDR3 reads CASGEYGYTF. Here the CDR3 DNA reads TGTGCCAGCGGGGAGTATGGCTACACCTTC.

The V gene is TRBV27, the J gene TRBJ2-1, with 8 bases that match TRBD2. Germline V gene sequence: CDR1 MNHEY, CDR2 SMNVEV (reference sequence). The CDR3 covers 16 residues. V gave up 4 bases and J gave up 6 bases; unmatched junction bases: 11. DNA of the CDR3: TGTGCCAGCAGTTCCCCTAGCGGGCGGGTCAGCAATGAGCAGTTCTTC. It specifies CASSSPSGRVSNEQFF.

This clone showed up just once. CDR3 sequence (DNA): TGTGCCACCAGCACTCCCGGGACAGGGGCTAACTATGGCTACACCTTC. It encodes CATSTPGTGANYGYTF. The chain links TRBV15 to TRBJ1-2, with 10 nucleotides matching TRBD1. After removal of 4 bases from V and 0 bases from J, the junction contained 5 bases not matched to a gene. The length of the CDR3 is 16 residues. In germline, CDR1 is LNHNV, CDR2 YYDKDF (reference sequence).

V usage is TRBV28 and J usage is TRBJ1-1, with TRBD1 as a possible D gene (5 bases). Per germline, CDR1 MDHEN and CDR2 SYDVKM. This CDR3 region has 16 residues. Trimming removed 5 bases from V and 1 base from J, with 17 bases in between. DNA of the CDR3: TGTGCCAGCAGTCCACAGGATGCGAGGCCGAACACTGAAGCTTTCTTT. This gives the protein CASSPQDARPNTEAFF.

This chain connects TRBV4-2 to TRBJ2-3; 15 nucleotides line up with TRBD2. This CDR3 has 17 residues. The ends lost 4 bases at V and 2 bases at J; junction bases unmatched: 4. Germline CDR1 is LGHNA and CDR2 is YNFKEQ. For the CDR3, the DNA is TGTGCCAGCAGCCGGACTAGCGGGAGGGACCACACAGATACGCAGTATTTT. Translating it yields CASSRTSGRDHTDTQYF.

This sequence joins TRBV7-3 and TRBJ2-2; TRBD2 aligns across 8 bases. Looked up from germline, CDR1 is SGHTA and CDR2 is FQGTGA. Trimming removed 5 bases from V and 3 bases from J; junction bases left unmatched: 17. The CDR3 length is 19 residues. The CDR3 sequence is CASSPTPTSAQGDTGELFF. The CDR3 region has the DNA TGTGCCAGCAGCCCCACACCGACTAGCGCTCAGGGTGACACCGGGGAGCTGTTTTTT.

As regards this clone: Other DNA sequences of this sample code for an identical CDR3. This rearrangement joins TRBV9 to TRBJ1-2, with D perhaps matching TRBD1 (5 bases). The CDR3 contains 14 residues. CDR1 and CDR2 from the germline V gene are SGDLS and YYNGEE. Trimming took 7 bases from V and 4 from J, leaving 17 bases between them. The CDR3 is CASSPIDSLYGYTF. The CDR3 bases are TGTGCCAGCTCTCCCATTGACAGCCTCTATGGCTACACCTTC.

The chain employs TRBV9 and TRBJ2-7; the match to TRBD2 covers 8 bases. Germline CDR1 and CDR2: SGDLS and YYNGEE. With V trimmed by 0 bases and J by 7 bases, 6 bases remained unmatched. This CDR3 has 14 amino acids. The CDR3 is CASSVGGGLSEQYF. CDR3 DNA sequence: TGTGCCAGCAGCGTAGGCGGGGGGCTAAGTGAGCAGTACTTC.

The chain uses TRBV7-3 and TRBJ2-7; D possibly corresponds to TRBD1 (6 bases). CDR1 is SGHTA, CDR2 FQGTGA, per germline. V lost 5 bases, J lost 3 bases, and 14 bases lay in between. CDR3 length equals 14 residues. The DNA for the CDR3 is TGTGCCAGCAGCCGTGGGCCAGGGGACTACGAGCAGTACTTC. Encoded protein: CASSRGPGDYEQYF.

Only one count was recorded for this clone. The chain employs TRBV7-8 and TRBJ2-5; TRBD2 is a possible D gene (5 bases). Germline V gives CDR1 SGHVS, CDR2 FQNEAQ. There are 14 residues in the CDR3. Deletions cut 6 bases from V and 4 bases from J, with 15 bases between. CDR3 nucleotide sequence: TGTGCCAGCAGGGCTAGCTACCCTCTAGAGACCCAGTACTTC. This gives the protein CASRASYPLETQYF.

The chain combines TRBV6-5 with TRBJ1-1; D may be TRBD1 (5 bases). Germline loops: CDR1 MNHEY, CDR2 SVGAGI. This CDR3 contains 16 residues. V was pared by 0 bases and J by 2 bases, with 13 bases between. CDR3 region: CASSYSWGGPNTEAFF. CDR3 in DNA: TGTGCCAGCAGTTACTCGTGGGGGGGACCTAACACTGAAGCTTTCTTT.

The chain's CDR3 is CASSGLREGLNEQFF. As DNA, the CDR3 is TGTGCCAGCAGTGGGTTGCGGGAGGGTTTGAATGAGCAGTTCTTC. The V call is TRBV6-6, the J call TRBJ2-1, with TRBD2 matching 9 bases. The trim removed 5 bases at V and 7 bases at J, leaving 9 bases unmatched. CDR1 and CDR2 from the germline V gene are MNHNY and SVGAGI (reference sequence). The CDR3 contains 15 residues.

This clone has just one count. CDR3 nucleotides: TGTGCCAGCAGCTTCAGGGGTAATGGGTCACCCCTCCACTTT. Protein: CASSFRGNGSPLHF. The chain has TRBV5-4 and TRBJ1-6; perhaps TRBD1 as D (6 bases). The CDR3 consists of 14 residues. Germline CDR1 SGHNT, CDR2 YYREEE (reference sequence). V lost 2 bases to trimming and J lost 10 bases, with 13 bases between them. Using reference TRBV5-4 and TRBJ1-6 for the parts outside the CDR3, the full variable domain is ETGVTQSPTHLIKTRGQQVTLRCSSQSGHNTVSWYQQALGQGPQFIFQYYREEENGRGNFPPRFSGLQFPNYSSELNVNALELDDSALYLCASSFRGNGSPLHFGNGTRLTVT.

The chain combines TRBV5-1 with TRBJ2-7; possibly TRBD1 for D (5 bases). Germline CDR1 is SGHRS and CDR2 is YFSETQ. Deletions cut 0 bases from V and 3 bases from J, with 13 bases between. This CDR3 region has 15 residues. As DNA, the CDR3 is TGCGCCAGCAGCTTGGGCGACAGTTTCCACTACGAGCAGTACTTC. Translating gives CASSLGDSFHYEQYF. Looking up the rest from reference TRBV5-1 and TRBJ2-7 gives the full variable domain: KAGVTQTPRYLIKTRGQQVTLSCSPISGHRSVSWYQQTPGQGLQFLFEYFSETQRNKGNFPGRFSGRQFSNSRSEMNVSTLELGDSALYLCASSLGDSFHYEQYFGPGTRLTVT.

The V call is TRBV5-4, the J call TRBJ2-1; 8 bases align to TRBD1. The CDR3 consists of 11 residues. The germline gives CDR1 SGHNT, CDR2 YYREEE (reference sequence). J lost 15 bases, V lost 4 bases, and 6 bases had no gene match. CDR3 sequence (DNA): TGTGCCAGCAGCCTAGGACAGGGTATGTTCTTC. Protein: CASSLGQGMFF.

DNA of the CDR3: TGCGCCAGCAGCCAAGATAGTAACAGTATGTACTATGGCTACACCTTC. This codes for CASSQDSNSMYYGYTF. This rearrangement joins TRBV4-1 to TRBJ1-2, with no clear D. Germline V gene sequence: CDR1 MGHRA, CDR2 YSYEKL. Trimming removed 0 bases from V and 3 bases from J, with 14 bases in between. This CDR3 has 16 residues.

This rearrangement joins TRBV27 to TRBJ2-7; 7 bases fit TRBD2. Germline V gene data show CDR1 as MNHEY and CDR2 as SMNVEV (reference sequence). V was clipped by 5 bases and J by 2 bases; unmatched bases: 6. This CDR3 region has 14 residues. The CDR3 DNA reads as TGTGCCAGCAGTATCAGCGGGACTACCTACGAGCAGTACTTC. Translating gives CASSISGTTYEQYF.

CDR3 nucleotides: TGTGCCAGCAGTTACCGGGACATTACCCGCCAGGCGCAGTATTTT. Its protein is CASSYRDITRQAQYF. This sequence joins TRBV21-1 and TRBJ2-3; no check of the table's D call, TRBD1, against the DNA was made. TRBV21-1 constitutes a pseudogene. The CDR3 contains 15 residues.

The chain recombines TRBV6-1 with TRBJ2-5; 7 bases fit TRBD2. CDR3 size: 16 residues. Trimming took 2 bases from V and 0 from J; bases not matched to a gene: 6. Germline assignment: CDR1 MNHNS and CDR2 SASEGT. CDR3 in DNA: TGTGCCAGCAGTGAAAGGTGGGAGGGGCACCAAGAGACCCAGTACTTC. The encoded protein is CASSERWEGHQETQYF.

This sequence joins TRBV6-1 and TRBJ1-4; a possible D gene is TRBD1 (5 bases). Between the trimmed V and J ends, which lost 2 bases and 12 bases, there was a span of 10 bases. The CDR3 extends over 12 amino acids. Germline V lookup: CDR1 MNHNS, CDR2 SASEGT. The CDR3 DNA is TGTGCCAGCAGTGAATCGGGGGACGAACTGTTTTTT. Translation: CASSESGDELFF.

V gene TRBV6-5 combines with J gene TRBJ2-1; TRBD2 matches 9 bases. The CDR3 covers 16 residues. V lost 2 bases to trimming and J lost 2 bases; unmatched junction nucleotides: 4. CDR1 is MNHEY and CDR2 is SVGAGI in the germline V gene. The CDR3 loop reads CASSYLAGGTYNEQFF. As DNA, the CDR3 is TGTGCCAGCAGTTACCTTGCGGGAGGGACCTACAATGAGCAGTTCTTC.

The chain combines TRBV28 with TRBJ1-1, with 7 bases lining up with TRBD1. Germline CDR1 MDHEN, CDR2 SYDVKM. This CDR3 has 15 amino acids. Trimming took 3 bases from V and 2 from J; bases not matched to a gene: 6. The CDR3 DNA reads as TGTGCCAGCAGTTTGTCCCCAGGGGGTAACACTGAAGCTTTCTTT. Protein: CASSLSPGGNTEAFF.

CDR3 loop: CASSPTGGNNSPLHF. As DNA, the CDR3 is TGTGCCAGCAGCCCTACCGGGGGAAATAATTCACCCCTCCACTTT. The chain links TRBV6-5 to TRBJ1-6; weak D call: TRBD1 (5 bases). V lost 6 bases and J lost 5, with 14 bases in between. The V gene's germline CDR1 is MNHEY and CDR2 SVGAGI. The CDR3 extends over 15 amino acids.